The 21 T cell receptor beta chains below all came from one sample that was sequenced in a study of T cells in Graves' hyperthyroidism and ophthalmopathy. Researchers amplified the TCR beta CDR3 regions from RNA transcripts. The TCR CDR3 first-round RT-PCR relied on the HTBI primer set. TCRdb fed the multiplex PCR reads into MiXCR, producing one record per CDR3 protein. This sample has hundreds of thousands of distinct CDR3 sequences, with 15% to 18% found just once. The sequenced sample was blood. The receptor source for this set is a woman between 18 and 29 years old with Graves' hyperthyroidism.

This clonotype has just a few counts. This chain links TRBV7-9 with TRBJ2-1; possibly TRBD2 for D (7 bases). The germline gives CDR1 SEHNR, CDR2 FQNEAQ (reference sequence). V shed 5 bases and J shed 7 bases, with 15 bases lying between them. The CDR3 totals 14 residues. The DNA for the CDR3 is TGTGCCAGCAGCCTTTCCGGGGGGCAGAATGAGCAGTTCTTC. This sequence encodes CASSLSGGQNEQFF.

The gene calls are TRBV2 and TRBJ2-5, with 15 nucleotides matching TRBD2. The germline V gene encodes CDR1 SNHLY and CDR2 FYNNEI. V gave up 6 bases and J gave up 4 bases; unmatched junction bases: 9. The CDR3 is 17 residues long. The CDR3 spells CASRTPGLAGGGETQYF. In DNA form, the CDR3 reads TGTGCCAGCAGAACTCCGGGACTAGCGGGAGGCGGAGAGACCCAGTACTTC.

This clonotype was observed many times. The J gene is TRBJ1-5, the V gene TRBV2, with TRBD1 identical over 7 bases. V lost 4 bases and J lost 4; bases outside the gene matches: 4. In germline, CDR1 is SNHLY, CDR2 FYNNEI. The CDR3 sequence is 14 residues long. The CDR3 DNA follows: TGTGCCAGCAGTGGGGACAGTGGGAATCAGCCCCAGCATTTT. It is translated as CASSGDSGNQPQHF.

This clonotype was counted only a few times. V usage is TRBV19 and J usage is TRBJ2-5, with D possibly being TRBD1 (5 bases). The CDR3 has 15 amino acids. With 9 bases removed from V and 4 bases from J, the gap between germline ends came to 21 bases. In germline, CDR1 is LNHDA, CDR2 SQIVND (reference sequence). The chain's CDR3 is CASAANFGARETQYF. The CDR3 nucleotides read TGTGCCAGCGCCGCTAATTTTGGGGCCAGAGAGACCCAGTACTTC.

In this sample, this clonotype turned up many times. The chain uses TRBV10-3 and TRBJ2-1; TRBD2 matches 8 bases. Germline trimming cut 11 bases from V and 8 bases from J; bases unmatched to any gene: 20. The CDR3 extends over 16 amino acids. The germline V gene has CDR1 ENHRY and CDR2 SYGVKD. The CDR3 region is CAANGDLGPAGDEQFF. For the CDR3, the DNA is TGTGCCGCGAACGGGGATTTGGGTCCAGCGGGGGATGAGCAGTTCTTC.

In the case of this clonotype: This may come from a read error, since a much larger clone is one base off. The chain uses TRBV7-8 and TRBJ2-5; perhaps D is TRBD1 or TRBD2 (5 bases each). The germline CDR1 and CDR2 sequences are SGHVS and FQNEAQ. This CDR3 is built from 14 residues. This CDR3 is CAGSWGTAQETQYF. CDR3 in DNA: TGTGCCGGCAGCTGGGGGACGGCTCAAGAGACCCAGTACTTC.

In its sample, this clonotype was seen many times. The junction and the germline gene differ at one end; a read error may be behind it. The CDR3 DNA is TGTGCCAGCAGTATAGCGGGGGGGCGCTACGAGCAGTACTTC. As protein: CASSIAGGRYEQYF. The V and J genes are TRBV12-3 or TRBV12-4 and TRBJ2-7, with TRBD2 matching 11 bases. CDR3 size: 14 residues.

This clonotype was observed a few times. This rearrangement joins TRBV4-1 to TRBJ2-7, with a weak D call TRBD2 (6 bases). Germline assignment: CDR1 MGHRA and CDR2 YSYEKL. The CDR3 extends over 17 amino acids. Trimming removed 3 bases from V and 6 bases from J, with 24 bases in between. The CDR3 DNA reads TGCGCCAGCAGCCATGCATCTGCGGGACTGTCCCCTATCGAGCAGTACTTC. Residues: CASSHASAGLSPIEQYF.

This clonotype was seen a handful of times. J is TRBJ1-1 and V is TRBV4-1, with D maybe TRBD1 (5 bases). With 6 bases removed from V and 4 bases from J, the gap between germline ends came to 12 bases. Germline values: CDR1 MGHRA, CDR2 YSYEKL. The CDR3 has 13 residues. CDR3 residues: CASRPGFSTEAFF. CDR3 coding DNA: TGCGCCAGCAGACCAGGGTTTTCCACTGAAGCTTTCTTT.

This clonotype has ten or more counts. This chain connects TRBV28 to TRBJ2-7; D remains unclear. V was shortened by 5 bases and J by 1 base, with 18 bases between the two germline ends. The CDR3 runs 16 residues. The germline gives CDR1 MDHEN, CDR2 SYDVKM. Written as DNA, the CDR3 is TGTGCCAGCAGTGCCAATAAGTTCGGTACTTCCTACGAGCAGTACTTC. Translated, it gives CASSANKFGTSYEQYF.

This clonotype was counted a single time. The chain combines TRBV6-1 with TRBJ1-1, with a weak D call TRBD1 (6 bases). The CDR3 extends over 16 amino acids. V lost 3 bases, J lost 4 bases, and 18 bases lay in between. CDR1 and CDR2 (germline): MNHNS, SASEGT. The CDR3 sequence: CASSDQTGQGPTEAFF. DNA of the CDR3: TGTGCCAGCAGTGATCAAACTGGGCAGGGGCCCACTGAAGCTTTCTTT.

A few counts support this clonotype. The V call is TRBV4-1, the J call TRBJ2-1, with 10 bases that match TRBD2. CDR1 MGHRA and CDR2 YSYEKL come from the germline V gene. V dropped 3 bases and J dropped 4; count of bases not matched to a gene: 12. The CDR3 has 18 amino acids. In DNA, the CDR3 is TGCGCCAGCAGCCAGAGAGGTGCTGGGACTAGCGTTTACAATGAGCAGTTCTTC. This translates into CASSQRGAGTSVYNEQFF.

This clonotype has only a few counts. V usage is TRBV5-6 and J usage is TRBJ2-2; 12 bases line up with TRBD2. The CDR3 loop spans 15 amino acids. The germline CDR1 and CDR2 sequences are SGHDT and YYEEEE. The trim removed 5 bases at V and 6 bases at J, leaving 5 bases unmatched. The CDR3: CASSGLAGRAGELFF. CDR3 bases: TGTGCCAGCAGTGGACTAGCGGGAAGGGCCGGGGAGCTGTTTTTT.

This clonotype was recorded many times. The CDR3 is CASSKTGAWSNQPQHF. The CDR3 DNA is TGTGCCAGCAGTAAGACAGGGGCATGGAGCAATCAGCCCCAGCATTTT. The chain employs TRBV6-1 and TRBJ1-5; 8 bases are a match to TRBD1. With 5 bases clipped from V and 1 base from J, the junction kept 7 bases outside the gene matches. The V gene's germline CDR1 is MNHNS and CDR2 SASEGT. The CDR3 runs to 16 residues.

This clonotype was seen at least ten times. The chain couples TRBV18 to TRBJ1-5, with 8 bases lining up with TRBD1. CDR3 length equals 14 residues. The germline gives CDR1 KGHSH, CDR2 LQKENI. Trimming removed 3 bases from V and 4 bases from J; junction bases left unmatched: 2. This chain's CDR3 is CASSPTGANQPQHF. CDR3 DNA: TGTGCCAGCTCACCGACAGGGGCAAATCAGCCCCAGCATTTT.

This clonotype was counted at least ten times. The rearrangement links TRBV27 to TRBJ2-3, with 11 nucleotides matching TRBD1. Losses at the gene ends were 4 bases for V and 9 bases for J; bases not matched to a gene: 9. Per the germline V gene, CDR1 is MNHEY and CDR2 is SMNVEV (reference sequence). The CDR3 is 15 amino acids. The CDR3 loop is CASSSQEDRGQTQYF. The CDR3 region has the DNA TGTGCCAGCAGTTCCCAAGAGGACAGGGGGCAGACGCAGTATTTT.

This clonotype was recorded at least ten times. The chain employs TRBV20-1 and TRBJ2-7; 9 nucleotides agree with TRBD1. Germline values: CDR1 DFQATT, CDR2 SNEGSKA (reference sequence). The CDR3 is made up of 16 amino acids. V lost 1 base, J lost 2 bases, and 9 bases stayed unmatched. DNA for the CDR3: TGCAGTGCTAGAGTGATCCGACAGGGGGGGACCTACGAGCAGTACTTC. Translating gives CSARVIRQGGTYEQYF.

This clonotype has at least ten counts. The chain combines TRBV5-1 with TRBJ2-1; D gene uncertain. The CDR3 is 12 residues long. The V end was cut by 0 bases, the J end by 8 bases, with 6 bases between. Germline values: CDR1 SGHRS, CDR2 YFSETQ. The CDR3 DNA reads TGCGCCAGCAGCTTGGATTACTATGAGCAGTTCTTC. Its protein is CASSLDYYEQFF.

This clonotype was found once. A clone one base away is much larger, so this may be a read error. This chain links TRBV28 with TRBJ1-1; TRBD1 matches at 7 bases. CDR1 is MDHEN, CDR2 SYDVKM, per germline. This CDR3 spans 12 amino acids. Trimming at V came to 3 bases and at J to 8 bases, leaving 3 bases not matched to a gene. The CDR3 DNA reads TGTGCCAGCAGTTTCACGGACAGGGAAGCTTTCTTT. Translating gives CASSFTDREAFF.

The chain uses TRBV9 and TRBJ2-5; D ambiguous. V lost 0 bases to trimming and J lost 4 bases, with 13 bases between them. Germline CDR1 reads SGDLS; CDR2 reads YYNGEE. CDR3 length: 15 amino acids. In DNA form, the CDR3 reads TGTGCCAGCAGCGTAGAGGTGGATGTTCGAGAGACCCAGTACTTC. This translates into CASSVEVDVRETQYF.

In this sample, this clonotype turned up many times. This rearrangement joins TRBV12-3 or TRBV12-4 to TRBJ2-1; D possibly corresponds to TRBD2 (6 bases). CDR3 length: 16 residues. Trimming shortened V by 6 bases and J by 2 bases, and 17 bases separated the two germline ends. The CDR3 here is CASSPAGRTTYNEQFF. CDR3 sequence (DNA): TGTGCCAGCAGCCCCGCGGGGCGGACCACCTACAATGAGCAGTTCTTC.